The source of this T cell receptor (beta chain) is a study of CD8+CD57+ T cells in acquired aplastic anemia. This clonotype was detected many times. Possible read error: a much larger clone is one base away. According to the study, genomic DNA was the template for TCR beta VDJ and CDR3 profiling. TCRdb itself ran the reads through MiXCR, one entry per CDR3 protein. The sample has under 350,000 distinct CDR3 sequences; roughly 59% are singletons. Whoever was chosen for sequencing had shown CD8+CD57+ cell expansion by flow cytometry. This receptor was taken from a human donor with aplastic anemia. Specimen: sorted CD4+, CD8+, or CD8+CD57+ T cells (not recorded which) from PBMCs.

The CDR3 spells CASSLGGQMMNIEAFF. In nucleotides, the CDR3 is TGTGCCAGCAGCTTAGGCGGGCAGATGATGAACATTGAAGCTTTCTTT. The chain combines TRBV7-9 with TRBJ1-1; D gene uncertain. CDR3 length: 16 amino acids. CDR1 is SEHNR and CDR2 is FQNEAQ in the germline V gene (reference sequence).